Listed below are T cell receptor beta chains from one sample, sequenced in a study of resident and recirculating memory T cells in vitiligo. TCRdb's table, derived via immunoSEQ multiplex PCR, lists solely in-frame clones and lacks some. The data hold about 76,000 clones, with roughly 94% observed a single time. The specimen was blood. All receptors derive from a male donor with vitiligo. Both conserved end residues are part of each CDR3. The D gene is left open where the match is weak. For some rows the clone size is stated as once, few or many, or as a class when expanded; others skip it.

V	J	size	D	DNA	CDR3
TRBV30	TRBJ2-7	-	-	TGTGCCTGCAGCCAGGACAGCACCTACGAGCAGTACTTC	CACSQDSTYEQYF
TRBV14	TRBJ2-2	-	-	TGTGCCAGCAGCCAAGATGGTCTAGATAGCCTCACCGGGGAGCTGTTTTTT	CASSQDGLDSLTGELFF
TRBV7-3	TRBJ1-2	-	TRBD1	TGTGCCAGCAGCCTGGGACAGGGCGATGGCTACACCTTC	CASSLGQGDGYTF
TRBV5-1	TRBJ1-1	-	-	TGCGCCAGCAGCTTCCGCAGGGATAGGGCTGAAGCTTTCTTT	CASSFRRDRAEAFF
TRBV6-5	TRBJ2-1	-	TRBD2	TGTGCCAGCAGCACAGGGGGACTAGCGCCGTTCTTC	CASSTGGLAPFF
TRBV11-2	TRBJ2-7	-	TRBD2	TGTGCCAGCAGCTTATTGGGACTATCGTCCTACGAGCAGTACTTC	CASSLLGLSSYEQYF
TRBV5-6	TRBJ1-4	-	-	TGTGCCAGCAGCTTTTTTCGGGGACAAACTAATGAAAAACTGTTTTTT	CASSFFRGQTNEKLFF
TRBV5-1	TRBJ2-7	-	TRBD2	TGCGCCAGCAGCTCTGAATGGACTAGCCGTCGTTTCGAGCAGTACTTC	CASSSEWTSRRFEQYF
TRBV4-3	TRBJ2-5	-	-	TGCGCCAGCAGCCAAGGTCAGGGGCTCTATCCGGGGGAGACCCAGTACTTC	CASSQGQGLYPGETQYF
TRBV11-2	TRBJ2-1	-	TRBD2	TGTGCCAGCAGCTCAGTCCTAGCGGGAGATTACAATGAGCAGTTCTTC	CASSSVLAGDYNEQFF
TRBV19	TRBJ1-2	-	TRBD1	TGTGCCAGTAGTATAGGCGGGACAGGGCACTATGGCTACACCTTC	CASSIGGTGHYGYTF
TRBV4-1	TRBJ2-7	-	TRBD2	TGCGCCAGCAGCTTCGGGAGGAACCAAACTTCCTACGAGCAGTACTTC	CASSFGRNQTSYEQYF
TRBV29-1	TRBJ2-3	-	-	TGCAGCGCCTGGGACTCCACAGATACGCAGTATTTT	CSAWDSTDTQYF
TRBV7-2	TRBJ2-7	-	TRBD1	TGTGCCAGCAGCGCCCAGACAGGGCGGGAGCAGTACTTC	CASSAQTGREQYF
TRBV6-5	TRBJ2-6	-	-	TGTGCCAGCAACGAGAGGGCTGGGGCCAACGTCCTGACTTTC	CASNERAGANVLTF
TRBV7-9	TRBJ2-1	-	-	TGTGCCAGCAGCGGCCCCTACGGGAGCTCCTACAATGAGCAGTTCTTC	CASSGPYGSSYNEQFF
TRBV6-5	TRBJ2-7	-	TRBD1	TGTGCCAGCAGTTACAGGCCGACAGGGTTTGAGGAGCAGTACTTC	CASSYRPTGFEEQYF
TRBV5-4	TRBJ1-1	-	TRBD1	TGTGCCAGCAGCTCCCCGGACAGGGGGGTTACTTTCTTT	CASSSPDRGVTFF
TRBV25-1	TRBJ2-3	-	TRBD2	TGTGCCAGCAGTGCACAACTAGCGGGAGGGGGCACAGATACGCAGTATTTT	CASSAQLAGGGTDTQYF
TRBV9	TRBJ2-3	-	-	TGTGCCAGCAGCGTAGCTCAGGGCTCTAGCACAGATACGCAGTATTTT	CASSVAQGSSTDTQYF
TRBV27	TRBJ1-1	once	-	TGTGCCAGCAGTTTTGAGGGGGGGTTGAACACTGAAGCTTTCTTT	CASSFEGGLNTEAFF
TRBV5-5	TRBJ1-4	-	-	TGTGCCAGCAGCCGCTATCCGGGTGAAAAACTGTTTTTT	CASSRYPGEKLFF